A selection of T cell receptor beta chains follows, all from one sample in a study of CD8 T cells in ankylosing spondylitis. TCRdb reanalysed the 5' RACE reads using MiXCR and keeps one entry per CDR3 protein. The profile shows about 240,000 distinct CDR3 sequences, 8% to 9.5% of them singletons. Source material: blood, either unsorted or a sorted T cell fraction (not recorded which). The origin of the receptors is a male donor with ankylosing spondylitis or in good health (not recorded which). Each CDR3 is given with its conserved first and last residue. A D gene is named only where the DNA matches it firmly. Size values are once, few and many counts, or a class for expanded clones, and some rows have none.

d_gene	abundance	v_gene	j_gene	CDR3nt	CDR3aa
-	many	TRBV12-3/TRBV12-4	TRBJ2-2	TGTGCCAGCAGTTTTTATAGCGGCAACACCGGGGAGCTGTTTTTT	CASSFYSGNTGELFF
TRBD2	-	TRBV7-2	TRBJ2-7	TGTGCCAGCAGTCAAGCGGGAGGTGGCGAGCAGTACTTC	CASSQAGGGEQYF
-	-	TRBV27	TRBJ2-5	TGTGCCAGCAGTTCCCCCCAAGGGACCCAGTACTTC	CASSSPQGTQYF
-	-	TRBV9	TRBJ2-1	TGTGCCAGCAGCGTAGGGTTCGGCCCCCGCTACAATGAGCAGTTCTTC	CASSVGFGPRYNEQFF
TRBD1	few	TRBV19	TRBJ1-1	TGTGCCAGTAGTATAGGACAGGGAGTGAAGAACACTGAAGCTTTCTTT	CASSIGQGVKNTEAFF
-	few	TRBV12-3/TRBV12-4	TRBJ1-4	TGTGCCAGCAGCCCAGGGTGGGCAACTAATGAAAAACTGTTTTTT	CASSPGWATNEKLFF
-	many	TRBV7-9	TRBJ1-3	TGTGCCAGCAGCGCAATGAGGCCCGGAAACACCATATATTTT	CASSAMRPGNTIYF
-	many	TRBV20-1	TRBJ1-6	TGCAGTGCTGGGTCGTCGGGTAATTCACCCCTCCACTTT	CSAGSSGNSPLHF
-	many	TRBV20-1	TRBJ2-1	TGCAGTGCTCCGGGACCCCCCAGCTCCTACAATGAGCAGTTCTTC	CSAPGPPSSYNEQFF
TRBD1	many	TRBV20-1	TRBJ2-3	TGCAGTGTTAAGGGACAGGGGAACACAGATACGCAGTATTTT	CSVKGQGNTDTQYF
TRBD2	many	TRBV20-1	TRBJ2-1	TGCAGTGCTAGAGGGCGGGCTAGCGGGAGCAATGAGCAGTTCTTC	CSARGRASGSNEQFF
-	many	TRBV20-1	TRBJ1-4	TGCAGTGCTGATACAGGTTTTGAAAAACTGTTTTTT	CSADTGFEKLFF
TRBD1	-	TRBV30	TRBJ1-2	TGTGCCTGGTCGAGCAGGGGGCGTGCCGTGATCTATGGCTACACCTTC	CAWSSRGRAVIYGYTF
TRBD2	many	TRBV7-2	TRBJ2-5	TGTGCCAGCAGCTTAGTTGCGGGGGGGTTAGAAGAGACCCAGTACTTC	CASSLVAGGLEETQYF
TRBD2	many	TRBV7-2	TRBJ2-2	TGTGCCAGCAGCCCTACTAGCGGGATTATCACCGGGGAGCTGTTTTTT	CASSPTSGIITGELFF
-	many	TRBV12-3/TRBV12-4	TRBJ2-1	TGTGCCAGCAGTCAGCCATCTGATGAGCAGTTCTTC	CASSQPSDEQFF
TRBD1	-	TRBV5-1	TRBJ2-7	TGCGCCAGCAGCCCAGAAAGACAGGGCTACGAGCAGTACTTC	CASSPERQGYEQYF
TRBD1	many	TRBV3-1	TRBJ2-1	TGTGCCAGCAGCCAGCTGACAGGGAGCTCCTACAATGAGCAGTTCTTC	CASSQLTGSSYNEQFF
TRBD1	few	TRBV30	TRBJ2-5	TGTGCCTGGAGCGTACGAGGGACAGTCCAAGAGACCCAGTACTTC	CAWSVRGTVQETQYF
-	-	TRBV28	TRBJ2-5	TGTGCCAGCAGTTTAATAGATCAAGAGACCCAGTACTTC	CASSLIDQETQYF
TRBD1	many	TRBV5-6	TRBJ1-1	TGTGCCAGCAGCTACCAGACAGGGGCCTACACTGAAGCTTTCTTT	CASSYQTGAYTEAFF
-	many	TRBV29-1	TRBJ1-2	TGCAGCGGGCATTCCCAGGGTACTTTTGGCTACACCTTC	CSGHSQGTFGYTF
TRBD2	many	TRBV20-1	TRBJ2-5	TGCAGTGCTAGTCGATTAGCGGGGCAGGAGACCCAGTACTTC	CSASRLAGQETQYF
-	many	TRBV5-1	TRBJ2-7	TGCGCCAGCAGCTTGAGTCAGGGGAACTACGAGCAGTACTTC	CASSLSQGNYEQYF
TRBD2	many	TRBV20-1	TRBJ2-1	TGCAGTGCTCCCCGCCGGAGCGGGAGTTACTACAATGAGCAGTTCTTC	CSAPRRSGSYYNEQFF
TRBD2	many	TRBV5-1	TRBJ2-4	TGCGCCAGCAGCTTGGAGGGGACTAGTGGTGGCAAAAACATTCAGTACTTC	CASSLEGTSGGKNIQYF
-	many	TRBV5-1	TRBJ2-2	TGCGCCAGCAGGATCCAGGGTTCGGTCACCGGGGAGCTGTTTTTT	CASRIQGSVTGELFF
-	-	TRBV7-2	TRBJ2-2	TGTGCCAGCAGCCCGTCGGTGGGGAACACCGGGGAGCTGTTTTTT	CASSPSVGNTGELFF
-	many	TRBV20-1	TRBJ2-5	TGCAGTGCTAGAGATAGCGGGACCCAGTACTTC	CSARDSGTQYF
TRBD2	many	TRBV4-2	TRBJ2-1	TGTGCCAGCAGCCAAAGTCAGGTCAGCGGGATTCAGTTCTTC	CASSQSQVSGIQFF
TRBD2	many	TRBV4-2	TRBJ2-1	TGTGCCAGCAGCCAAGAGTTAGCGGGGTACAATGAGCAGTTCTTC	CASSQELAGYNEQFF
-	many	TRBV28	TRBJ1-5	TGTGCCAGCAGTTTAGGGGGAAAGCAGCCCCAGCATTTT	CASSLGGKQPQHF
-	many	TRBV27	TRBJ1-4	TGTGCCAGCAGTCCCAGGGGAGGCGAAAAACTGTTTTTT	CASSPRGGEKLFF
-	few	TRBV7-9	TRBJ1-2	TGTGCCAGCAGCCAAATAGAGAACGGCTACACCTTC	CASSQIENGYTF
TRBD1	-	TRBV20-1	TRBJ2-7	TGCAGTGCCATAGGGGGCCTTAGGACGGCGCCCTCCTACGAGCAGTACTTC	CSAIGGLRTAPSYEQYF
-	-	TRBV4-2	TRBJ2-7	TGTGCCAGCAGCCAAGAGGGCAGGGGTGCATCCTACGAGCAGTACTTC	CASSQEGRGASYEQYF
-	few	TRBV5-1	TRBJ2-7	TGCGCCAGCAGCTTGGGGCAGGTGATATCCGAGCAGTACTTC	CASSLGQVISEQYF
-	many	TRBV7-2	TRBJ2-1	TGTGCCAGCAGCCCCAGGGGAGCGGTTAGCTCCTACAATGAGCAGTTCTTC	CASSPRGAVSSYNEQFF
-	many	TRBV28	TRBJ2-7	TGTGCCAGCAGAAGGGACTCGCGTTCCTACGAGCAGTACTTC	CASRRDSRSYEQYF
-	many	TRBV29-1	TRBJ2-3	TGCAGCGTTGAAGATGTAAAGACCACCACCCTTCCGACAGATACGCAGTATTTT	CSVEDVKTTTLPTDTQYF
-	many	TRBV29-1	TRBJ1-4	TGCAGCGTCCAGGGGCACCGCAATGAAAAACTGTTTTTT	CSVQGHRNEKLFF
TRBD1	-	TRBV10-2	TRBJ2-7	TGCGCCAGATCCCGGGACAGGGGGTCCGAGCAGTACTTC	CARSRDRGSEQYF
-	many	TRBV4-3	TRBJ1-2	TGCGCCAGCAGCCAAGATCTTTGGGGTGGCATGGATGGCTACACCTTC	CASSQDLWGGMDGYTF
-	-	TRBV7-2	TRBJ2-5	TGTGCCAGCAGCCCACGCGGAGGGAAAGAGACCCAGTACTTC	CASSPRGGKETQYF
-	-	TRBV6-2/TRBV6-3	TRBJ2-3	TGTGCCAGCACCCCCAGGCTTACGGGAGGCACAGATACGCAGTATTTT	CASTPRLTGGTDTQYF
-	many	TRBV12-3/TRBV12-4	TRBJ1-3	TGTGCCAGCGGGGACTTGGGAGGGGGGCTCTCTGGAAACACCATATATTTT	CASGDLGGGLSGNTIYF
TRBD2	many	TRBV20-1	TRBJ2-1	TGCAGTGCTAGAGATCTCCAGCGGGAGGTCAATGAGCAGTTCTTC	CSARDLQREVNEQFF
-	once	TRBV19	TRBJ2-7	TGTGCCAGTAGTTTTTGGGCGTCCGCTACCTACGAGCAGTACTTC	CASSFWASATYEQYF